This TCR beta chain was captured by sequencing in a study of shared clonotypes between healthy human individuals. In the study overall: Researchers assigned three CD4 naive, three CD4 memory, two CD8 naive and one CD8 memory plate to each donor.

V was clipped by 0 bases and J by 3 bases; unmatched bases: 9. The CDR3 extends over 18 amino acids. Germline V gene sequence: CDR1 SGHRS, CDR2 YFSETQ. Only in-frame clones appear in the TCRdb table, and some are missing; sequencing was by immunoSEQ multiplex PCR. The sample records a few million clones, over 90% being singletons. Source material: naive CD4+ T cells from PBMCs. As to subset: CD45RA+ positively selected. The TCR was taken from a man in his late teens or twenties in good health. Some clones in this sample may be carry-over from other donors' samples. The chain has TRBV5-1 and TRBJ1-4, with 9 positions matching TRBD1. CDR3 in amino acids: CASSLAFYRGPSNEKLFF. For the CDR3, the DNA is TGCGCCAGCAGCTTGGCCTTTTACAGGGGGCCCTCTAATGAAAAACTGTTTTTT.